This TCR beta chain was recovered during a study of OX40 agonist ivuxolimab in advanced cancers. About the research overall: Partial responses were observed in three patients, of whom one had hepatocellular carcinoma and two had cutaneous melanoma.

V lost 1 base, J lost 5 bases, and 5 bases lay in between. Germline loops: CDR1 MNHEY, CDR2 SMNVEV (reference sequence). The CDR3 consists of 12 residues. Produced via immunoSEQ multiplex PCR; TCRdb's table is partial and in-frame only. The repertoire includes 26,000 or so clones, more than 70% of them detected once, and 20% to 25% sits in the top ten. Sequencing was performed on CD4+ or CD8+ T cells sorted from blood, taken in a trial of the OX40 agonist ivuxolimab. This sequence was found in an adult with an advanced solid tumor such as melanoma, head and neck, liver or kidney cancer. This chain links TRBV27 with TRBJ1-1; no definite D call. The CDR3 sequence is CASSLLGTEAFF. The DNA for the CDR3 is TGTGCCAGCAGTTTATTAGGGACTGAAGCTTTCTTT.